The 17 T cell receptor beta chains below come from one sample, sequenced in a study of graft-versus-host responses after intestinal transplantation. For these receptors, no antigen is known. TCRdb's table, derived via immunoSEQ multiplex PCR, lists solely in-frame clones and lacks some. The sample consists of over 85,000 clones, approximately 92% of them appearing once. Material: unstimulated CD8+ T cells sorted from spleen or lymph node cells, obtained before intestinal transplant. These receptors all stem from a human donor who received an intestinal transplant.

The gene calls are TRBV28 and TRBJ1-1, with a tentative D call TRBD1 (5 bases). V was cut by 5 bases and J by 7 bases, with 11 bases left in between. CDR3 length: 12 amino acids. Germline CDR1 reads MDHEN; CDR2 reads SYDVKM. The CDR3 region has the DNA TGTGCCAGCAGTATATCGACAGTTGAAGCTTTCTTT. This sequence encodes CASSISTVEAFF. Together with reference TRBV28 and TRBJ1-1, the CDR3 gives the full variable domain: DVKVTQSSRYLVKRTGEKVFLECVQDMDHENMFWYRQDPGLGLRLIYFSYDVKMKEKGDIPEGYSVSREKKERFSLILESASTNQTSMYLCASSISTVEAFFGQGTRLTVV.

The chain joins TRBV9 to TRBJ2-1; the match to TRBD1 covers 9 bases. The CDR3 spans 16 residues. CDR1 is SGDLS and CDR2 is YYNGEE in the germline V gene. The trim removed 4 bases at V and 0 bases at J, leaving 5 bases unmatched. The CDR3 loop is CASSISGQGSYNEQFF. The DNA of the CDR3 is TGTGCCAGCAGCATCTCGGGACAGGGCTCCTACAATGAGCAGTTCTTC.

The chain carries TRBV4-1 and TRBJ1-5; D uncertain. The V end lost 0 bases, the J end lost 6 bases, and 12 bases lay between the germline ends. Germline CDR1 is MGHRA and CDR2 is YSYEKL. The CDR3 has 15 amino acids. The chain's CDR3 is CASSQDRGYGQPQHF. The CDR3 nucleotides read TGCGCCAGCAGCCAAGATCGCGGTTATGGTCAGCCCCAGCATTTT.

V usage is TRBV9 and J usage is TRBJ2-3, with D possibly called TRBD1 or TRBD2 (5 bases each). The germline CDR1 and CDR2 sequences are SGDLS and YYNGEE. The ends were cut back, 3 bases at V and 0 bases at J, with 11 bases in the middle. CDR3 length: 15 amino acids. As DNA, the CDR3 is TGTGCCAGCAGCGAGGGGAGCGGTAGCACAGATACGCAGTATTTT. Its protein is CASSEGSGSTDTQYF.

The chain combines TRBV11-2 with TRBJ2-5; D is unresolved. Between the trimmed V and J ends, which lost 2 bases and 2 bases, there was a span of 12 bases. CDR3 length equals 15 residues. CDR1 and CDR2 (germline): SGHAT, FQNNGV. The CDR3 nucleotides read TGTGCCAGCAGCTTAAGCACAGCAGCTCAAGAGACCCAGTACTTC. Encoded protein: CASSLSTAAQETQYF. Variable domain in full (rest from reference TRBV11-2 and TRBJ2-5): EAGVAQSPRYKIIEKRQSVAFWCNPISGHATLYWYQQILGQGPKLLIQFQNNGVVDDSQLPKDRFSAERLKGVDSTLKIQPAKLEDSAVYLCASSLSTAAQETQYFGPGTRLLVL.

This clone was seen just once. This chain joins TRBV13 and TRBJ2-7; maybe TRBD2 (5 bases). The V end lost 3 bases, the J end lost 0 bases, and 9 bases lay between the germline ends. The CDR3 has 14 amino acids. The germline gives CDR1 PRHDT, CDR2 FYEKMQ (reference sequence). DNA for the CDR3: TGTGCCAGCAGCTTCGGCGGACTCTCCTACGAGCAGTACTTC. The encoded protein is CASSFGGLSYEQYF.

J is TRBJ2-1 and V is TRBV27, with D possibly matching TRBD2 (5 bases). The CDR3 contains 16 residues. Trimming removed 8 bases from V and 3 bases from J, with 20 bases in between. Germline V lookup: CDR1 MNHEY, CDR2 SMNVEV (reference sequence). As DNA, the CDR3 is TGTGCCAGCGGGGAGACTATCGGGCCGGACTACAATGAGCAGTTCTTC. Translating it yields CASGETIGPDYNEQFF.

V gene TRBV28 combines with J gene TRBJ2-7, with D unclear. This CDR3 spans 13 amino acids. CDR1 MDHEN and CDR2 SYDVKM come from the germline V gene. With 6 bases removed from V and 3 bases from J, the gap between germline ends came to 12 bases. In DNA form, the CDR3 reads TGTGCCAGCAGCCCCCCGAGAATCTACGAGCAGTACTTC. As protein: CASSPPRIYEQYF.

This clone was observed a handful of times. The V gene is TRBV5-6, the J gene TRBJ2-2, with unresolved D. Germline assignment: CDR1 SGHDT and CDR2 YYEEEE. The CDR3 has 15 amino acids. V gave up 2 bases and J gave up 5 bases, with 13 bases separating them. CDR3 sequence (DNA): TGTGCCAGCAGCTTTAACTGGGCTCGGACCGGGGAGCTGTTTTTT. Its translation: CASSFNWARTGELFF.

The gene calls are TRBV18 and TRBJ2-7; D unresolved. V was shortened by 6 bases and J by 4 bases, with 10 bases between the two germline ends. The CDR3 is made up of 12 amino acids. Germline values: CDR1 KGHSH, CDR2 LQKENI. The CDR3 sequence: CASSPKDYEQYF. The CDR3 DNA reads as TGTGCCAGCTCCCCGAAAGATTACGAGCAGTACTTC.

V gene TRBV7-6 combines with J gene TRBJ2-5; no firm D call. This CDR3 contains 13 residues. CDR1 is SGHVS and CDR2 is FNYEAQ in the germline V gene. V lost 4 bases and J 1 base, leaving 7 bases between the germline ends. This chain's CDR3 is CASSSAVQETQYF. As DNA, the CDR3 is TGTGCCAGCAGCTCCGCCGTCCAAGAGACCCAGTACTTC.

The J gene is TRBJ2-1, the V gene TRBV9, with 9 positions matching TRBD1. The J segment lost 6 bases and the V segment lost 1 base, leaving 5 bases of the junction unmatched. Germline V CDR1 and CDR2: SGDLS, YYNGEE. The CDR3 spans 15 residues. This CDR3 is CASSVLGQGPNEQFF. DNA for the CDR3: TGTGCCAGCAGCGTATTGGGACAGGGCCCCAATGAGCAGTTCTTC.

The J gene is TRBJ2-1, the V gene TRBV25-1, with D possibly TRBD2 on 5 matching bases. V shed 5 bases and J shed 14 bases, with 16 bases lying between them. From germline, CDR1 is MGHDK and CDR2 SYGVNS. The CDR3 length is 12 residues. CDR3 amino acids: CASSRLDSSEFF. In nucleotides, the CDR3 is TGTGCCAGCAGTAGACTGGACTCCTCTGAGTTCTTC.

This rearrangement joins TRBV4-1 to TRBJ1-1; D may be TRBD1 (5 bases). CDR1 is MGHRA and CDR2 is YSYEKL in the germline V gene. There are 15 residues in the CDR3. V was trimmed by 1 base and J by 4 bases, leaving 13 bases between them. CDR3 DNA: TGCGCCAGCAGCCAAGTGGAAGGGGCCCGCACTGAAGCTTTCTTT. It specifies CASSQVEGARTEAFF.

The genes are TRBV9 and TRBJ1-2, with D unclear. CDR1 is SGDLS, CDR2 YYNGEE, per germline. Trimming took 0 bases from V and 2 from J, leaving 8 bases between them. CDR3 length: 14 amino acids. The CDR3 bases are TGTGCCAGCAGCGTAGCCGGGGTAAACTATGGCTACACCTTC. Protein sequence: CASSVAGVNYGYTF.

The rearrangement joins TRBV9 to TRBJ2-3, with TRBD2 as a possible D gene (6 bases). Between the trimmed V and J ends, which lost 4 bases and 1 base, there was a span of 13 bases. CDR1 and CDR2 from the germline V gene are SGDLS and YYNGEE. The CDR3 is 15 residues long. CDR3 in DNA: TGTGCCAGCAGCAAATGGGACTTCCGCACAGATACGCAGTATTTT. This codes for CASSKWDFRTDTQYF.

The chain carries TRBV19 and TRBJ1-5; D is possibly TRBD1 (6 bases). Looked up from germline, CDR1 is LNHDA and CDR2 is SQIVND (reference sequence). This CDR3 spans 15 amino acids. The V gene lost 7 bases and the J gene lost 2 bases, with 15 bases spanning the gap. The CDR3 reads CASIAGESGNQPQHF. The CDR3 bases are TGTGCCAGTATTGCAGGGGAAAGTGGCAATCAGCCCCAGCATTTT.